Following are 29 T cell receptor beta chains from one sample sequenced in a study of PD-1 blockade in classical Hodgkin lymphoma. All patients relapsed after autologous stem cell transplantation, and brentuximab vedotin exposure varied. Using immunoSEQ multiplex PCR, the repertoire was profiled, and TCRdb retains in-frame clones only, with some absent. The sample holds some 95,000 clones, roughly nine tenths seen once. The sequencing used peripheral blood mononuclear cells (PBMCs), collected before the second cycle of nivolumab. The receptors shown here come from a human donor with classical Hodgkin lymphoma.

The J gene is TRBJ1-2, the V gene TRBV27; 9 positions match TRBD1. Trimming removed 3 bases from V and 5 bases from J; junction bases left unmatched: 10. Germline V CDR1 and CDR2: MNHEY, SMNVEV (reference sequence). This CDR3 comprises 16 residues. The CDR3 sequence: CASSFGLTGGFYGYTF. The CDR3 nucleotides are TGTGCCAGCAGTTTTGGGCTGACAGGGGGTTTTTATGGCTACACCTTC.

The CDR3 bases are TGTGCCAGCACTCAAGGGGAGACCGGGACAGGGTCTCCCCTCCACTTT. Its protein product is CASTQGETGTGSPLHF. The V call is TRBV2, the J call TRBJ1-6, with 9 bases matching TRBD1. This CDR3 has 16 residues. The J segment lost 13 bases and the V segment lost 7 bases, leaving 17 bases of the junction unmatched. Germline CDR1 and CDR2: SNHLY and FYNNEI.

The CDR3: CASSSFRRDRVGYEQYF. The CDR3 DNA sequence: TGTGCCAGCAGTTCCTTTCGGAGGGACAGGGTCGGGTACGAGCAGTACTTC. The chain uses TRBV28 and TRBJ2-7; 9 bases align to TRBD1. After removal of 4 bases from V and 4 bases from J, the junction contained 14 bases not matched to a gene. The length of the CDR3 is 17 residues. Per germline, CDR1 MDHEN and CDR2 SYDVKM.

The chain is built from TRBV19 and TRBJ1-2; the match to TRBD1 covers 7 bases. The V and J ends lost 4 bases and 0 bases, in that order; junction bases with no gene match: 5. Germline V lookup: CDR1 LNHDA, CDR2 SQIVND (reference sequence). The length of the CDR3 is 15 residues. The DNA for the CDR3 is TGTGCCAGTAGTAAAGGGACAGAAGCTAACTATGGCTACACCTTC. This encodes CASSKGTEANYGYTF.

The genes are TRBV5-1 and TRBJ1-1; D may be TRBD1 (6 bases). The CDR3 has 15 amino acids. Germline V lookup: CDR1 SGHRS, CDR2 YFSETQ. V gave up 0 bases and J gave up 4 bases, with 13 bases separating them. CDR3 sequence reads: CASSLGWGAATEAFF. The DNA of the CDR3 is TGCGCCAGCAGCTTGGGATGGGGGGCGGCCACTGAAGCTTTCTTT. The variable domain in full, with the rest retrieved from reference TRBV5-1 and TRBJ1-1, is KAGVTQTPRYLIKTRGQQVTLSCSPISGHRSVSWYQQTPGQGLQFLFEYFSETQRNKGNFPGRFSGRQFSNSRSEMNVSTLELGDSALYLCASSLGWGAATEAFFGQGTRLTVV.

This clone has ten or more counts. The rearrangement links TRBV2 to TRBJ1-1, with D possibly being TRBD1 (6 bases). The CDR3 is made up of 12 amino acids. Trimming stripped 5 bases from V and 7 bases from J, with 11 bases between. Germline CDR1 and CDR2: SNHLY and FYNNEI. CDR3 residues: CASSTGSREAFF. DNA of the CDR3: TGTGCCAGCAGTACAGGGAGCCGTGAAGCTTTCTTT.

CDR3 loop: CASSRKSTKGSHNEQFF. Written as DNA, the CDR3 is TGCGCCAGCAGTCGAAAATCGACAAAGGGTTCCCACAATGAGCAGTTCTTC. V and J are TRBV23-1 and TRBJ2-1; D gene unclear. TRBV23-1 falls under the ORF class, with uncertain function. This CDR3 is built from 17 residues. Trimming pared 4 bases from V and 5 bases from J, leaving 21 bases between.

The V gene is TRBV5-1, the J gene TRBJ2-2; 8 bases map to TRBD2. CDR3 length: 17 amino acids. The germline V gene encodes CDR1 SGHRS and CDR2 YFSETQ. V gave up 3 bases and J gave up 0 bases; unmatched junction bases: 7. The CDR3 DNA sequence: TGCGCCAGCAGCTCCAGTCCGGGACTAGCGAACACCGGGGAGCTGTTTTTT. It translates to CASSSSPGLANTGELFF. Filled out from reference TRBV5-1 and TRBJ2-2, the complete variable domain reads KAGVTQTPRYLIKTRGQQVTLSCSPISGHRSVSWYQQTPGQGLQFLFEYFSETQRNKGNFPGRFSGRQFSNSRSEMNVSTLELGDSALYLCASSSSPGLANTGELFFGEGSRLTVL.

The chain employs TRBV5-6 and TRBJ2-4; 7 nucleotides align to TRBD2. Germline lookup yields CDR1 SGHDT and CDR2 YYEEEE. This CDR3 is 16 amino acids long. After removal of 0 bases from V and 1 base from J, the junction contained 4 bases not matched to a gene. The CDR3 DNA is TGTGCCAGCAGCTTGGTGGGACTATCGGCCAAAAACATTCAGTACTTC. It codes for CASSLVGLSAKNIQYF.

V and J are TRBV6-5 and TRBJ1-5, with 7 bases aligning to TRBD1. In germline, CDR1 is MNHEY, CDR2 SVGAGI. The CDR3 contains 15 residues. With 6 bases clipped from V and 4 bases from J, the junction kept 9 bases outside the gene matches. CDR3 DNA: TGTGCCAGCAGATCTGTGACAGGGAATAATCAGCCCCAGCATTTT. It specifies CASRSVTGNNQPQHF.

V and J are TRBV14 and TRBJ2-3, with 14 bases that match TRBD2. CDR1 and CDR2 (germline): SGHDN, FVKESK. There are 17 residues in the CDR3. J was trimmed by 4 bases and V by 3 bases; bases with no gene match: 6. For the CDR3, the DNA is TGTGCCAGCAGCCAGCCCAAGGGACTAGCGGGAGCAGATACGCAGTATTTT. Encoded protein: CASSQPKGLAGADTQYF.

This clone was picked up one time. The rearrangement links TRBV28 to TRBJ1-3; D is possibly TRBD1 (5 bases). The ends were cut back, 3 bases at V and 5 bases at J, with 14 bases in the middle. Germline V gene sequence: CDR1 MDHEN, CDR2 SYDVKM. CDR3 length: 15 residues. The CDR3 loop is CASSFQGGYRNTIYF. CDR3 sequence (DNA): TGTGCCAGCAGTTTTCAGGGAGGGTATCGAAACACCATATATTTT.

The rearrangement uses TRBV27 and TRBJ2-7, with D perhaps matching TRBD2 (5 bases). Germline CDR1 and CDR2: MNHEY and SMNVEV (reference sequence). The length of the CDR3 is 13 residues. Trimming shortened V by 5 bases and J by 3 bases, and 11 bases separated the two germline ends. CDR3 coding DNA: TGTGCCAGCAGTCGCTTCCGGGGCTACGAGCAGTACTTC. This sequence encodes CASSRFRGYEQYF.

This clone was observed a few times. The J gene is TRBJ2-5, the V gene TRBV10-3; D unresolved. V lost 0 bases and J 5 bases, leaving 7 bases between the germline ends. Germline V CDR1 and CDR2: ENHRY, SYGVKD. The CDR3 runs to 13 residues. The CDR3 DNA sequence: TGTGCCATCAGTGAGTCTGTGGAGGAGACCCAGTACTTC. This translates into CAISESVEETQYF.

The chain links TRBV9 to TRBJ2-3; the D gene could be TRBD1 or TRBD2 (5 bases each). Germline CDR1 reads SGDLS; CDR2 reads YYNGEE. The CDR3 spans 13 residues. V was clipped by 4 bases and J by 2 bases, with 8 bases between them. CDR3 region: CASSRDHTDTQYF. The CDR3 DNA sequence: TGTGCCAGCAGCCGGGACCACACAGATACGCAGTATTTT.

The rearrangement joins TRBV29-1 to TRBJ2-7, with 8 nucleotides matching TRBD1. Germline V lookup: CDR1 SQVTM, CDR2 ANQGSEA. J was trimmed by 1 base and V by 5 bases; bases with no gene match: 10. The CDR3 sequence is 15 residues long. The CDR3 nucleotides are TGCAGCGTTCTGAACCAGGACAGGGCGTCCTACGAGCAGTACTTC. This gives the protein CSVLNQDRASYEQYF.

The DNA of the CDR3 is TGTGCCAGCAGCAGGGACTCTCAGCCCCAGCATTTT. It encodes CASSRDSQPQHF. The chain carries TRBV2 and TRBJ1-5; D might be TRBD1 (5 bases). There are 12 residues in the CDR3. CDR1 and CDR2 from the germline V gene are SNHLY and FYNNEI. V dropped 6 bases and J dropped 6 bases, with 9 bases sitting between them.

The V and J genes are TRBV29-1 and TRBJ2-1; D may be TRBD2 (6 bases). V gave up 5 bases and J gave up 0 bases, with 8 bases separating them. There are 13 residues in the CDR3. Germline CDR1 reads SQVTM; CDR2 reads ANQGSEA. The CDR3 nucleotides are TGCAGCGTTAGACTAGGCTCCTACAATGAGCAGTTCTTC. Its protein is CSVRLGSYNEQFF.

The chain joins TRBV5-1 to TRBJ2-2, with 10 bases identical to TRBD1. The V gene's germline CDR1 is SGHRS and CDR2 YFSETQ. With 3 bases clipped from V and 4 bases from J, the junction kept 6 bases outside the gene matches. The CDR3 is made up of 16 amino acids. The CDR3 coding sequence is TGCGCCAGCAGCTGGACAGGGGGAAGGAGCACCGGGGAGCTGTTTTTT. Its translation: CASSWTGGRSTGELFF.

The chain uses TRBV19 and TRBJ2-1; D perhaps matches TRBD2 (5 bases). Germline values: CDR1 LNHDA, CDR2 SQIVND (reference sequence). V lost 5 bases, J lost 4 bases, and 6 bases lay in between. This CDR3 has 12 amino acids. The CDR3 nucleotides are TGTGCCAGTAGTCAGCGGTACAATGAGCAGTTCTTC. Residues: CASSQRYNEQFF.

The J gene is TRBJ2-1, the V gene TRBV18; 10 positions agree with TRBD1. In germline, CDR1 is KGHSH, CDR2 LQKENI. V gave up 0 bases and J gave up 8 bases; unmatched junction bases: 4. The CDR3 sequence is 15 residues long. The CDR3 DNA follows: TGTGCCAGCTCACCACCGGGACAGGGGAACTATGAGCAGTTCTTC. Its translation: CASSPPGQGNYEQFF.

This rearrangement joins TRBV7-3 to TRBJ2-3, with D hard to call. The CDR3 contains 13 residues. The germline gives CDR1 SGHTA, CDR2 FQGTGA. Trimming took 3 bases from V and 2 from J, leaving 6 bases between them. The CDR3 DNA reads TGTGCCAGCAGCTTTTTAAACACAGATACGCAGTATTTT. This sequence encodes CASSFLNTDTQYF.

This chain connects TRBV4-1 to TRBJ2-1, with D tentatively TRBD1 or TRBD2 (5 bases each). V lost 0 bases to trimming and J lost 0 bases, with 9 bases between them. The germline gives CDR1 MGHRA, CDR2 YSYEKL. The CDR3 covers 16 residues. The DNA of the CDR3 is TGCGCCAGCAGCCAAGACTGGGGGAGCTCCTACAATGAGCAGTTCTTC. Encoded protein: CASSQDWGSSYNEQFF.

The J gene is TRBJ1-1, the V gene TRBV7-9; 8 bases are shared with TRBD1. The trim removed 3 bases at V and 5 bases at J, leaving 5 bases unmatched. Germline V lookup: CDR1 SEHNR, CDR2 FQNEAQ (reference sequence). The CDR3 sequence is 14 residues long. In DNA form, the CDR3 reads TGTGCCAGCAGCTTCCAGGGGGCGCGGACTGAAGCTTTCTTT. Amino acid sequence: CASSFQGARTEAFF.

The sample holds a few counts of this clone. The chain uses TRBV6-5 and TRBJ2-7, with TRBD2 matching over 8 bases. V lost 0 bases to trimming and J lost 1 base; unmatched junction nucleotides: 2. Germline V gene sequence: CDR1 MNHEY, CDR2 SVGAGI. This CDR3 spans 15 amino acids. CDR3 residues: CASSYSASGSYEQYF. The CDR3 DNA sequence: TGTGCCAGCAGTTACTCGGCTAGCGGGTCCTACGAGCAGTACTTC.

Worth noting for this clone: An end of the junction does not agree with germline; a read error may underlie this. This chain uses TRBV7-9 with TRBJ1-5; no definite D call. CDR1 SEHNR and CDR2 FQNEAQ come from the germline V gene (reference sequence). This CDR3 comprises 13 residues. DNA of the CDR3: TGTGCCAGCAGCTTAGACAGCAGTCAGCCCCAGCATTTT. It yields the protein CASSLDSSQPQHF. The full variable domain, with the rest looked up from reference TRBV7-9 and TRBJ1-5, is DTGVSQNPRHKITKRGQNVTFRCDPISEHNRLYWYRQTLGQGPEFLTYFQNEAQLEKSRLLSDRFSAERPKGSFSTLEIQRTEQGDSAMYLCASSLDSSQPQHFGDGTRLSIL.

The chain joins TRBV7-2 to TRBJ1-2, with 11 bases fitting TRBD1. The CDR3 covers 14 residues. Germline CDR1 and CDR2: SGHTA and FQGNSA. V shed 5 bases, J shed 5 bases, and the junction held 4 bases outside the gene matches. This chain's CDR3 is CASSGTGGQYGYTF. Here the CDR3 DNA reads TGTGCCAGCAGCGGGACAGGGGGTCAATATGGCTACACCTTC.

The chain is built from TRBV27 and TRBJ2-1; TRBD2 might be the D (6 bases). The CDR3 runs to 14 residues. Trimming left V 6 bases short and J 0 bases short, with 9 bases between. Germline V CDR1 and CDR2: MNHEY, SMNVEV (reference sequence). The chain's CDR3 is CASRPGGSYNEQFF. The CDR3 DNA is TGTGCCAGCAGACCCGGGGGCTCCTACAATGAGCAGTTCTTC.

This clone was detected a few times. The rearrangement links TRBV28 to TRBJ1-2; D remains ambiguous. This CDR3 region has 11 residues. V shed 9 bases and J shed 8 bases, with 13 bases lying between them. Looked up from germline, CDR1 is MDHEN and CDR2 is SYDVKM. This CDR3 is CASRLGGGYTF. CDR3 DNA: TGTGCCAGTCGACTTGGTGGAGGCTACACCTTC.